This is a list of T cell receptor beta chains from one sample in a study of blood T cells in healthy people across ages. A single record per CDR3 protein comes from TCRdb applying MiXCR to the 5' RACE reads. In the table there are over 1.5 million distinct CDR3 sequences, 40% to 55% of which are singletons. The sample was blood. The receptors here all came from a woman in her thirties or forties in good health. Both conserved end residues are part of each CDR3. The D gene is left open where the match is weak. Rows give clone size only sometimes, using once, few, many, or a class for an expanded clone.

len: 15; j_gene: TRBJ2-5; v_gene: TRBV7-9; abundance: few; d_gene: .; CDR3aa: CASIFRGGLQETQYF; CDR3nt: TGTGCCAGCATCTTTCGGGGAGGCCTCCAAGAGACCCAGTACTTC
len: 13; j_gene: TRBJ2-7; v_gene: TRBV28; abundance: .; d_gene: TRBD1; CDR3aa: CASSLRGLDEQYF; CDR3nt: TGTGCCAGCAGTTTGAGGGGGCTGGACGAGCAGTACTTC
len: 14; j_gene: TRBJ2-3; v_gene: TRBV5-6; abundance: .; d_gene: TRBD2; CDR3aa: CASSVGLAPDTQYF; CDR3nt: TGTGCCAGCAGCGTTGGACTAGCCCCAGATACGCAGTATTTT
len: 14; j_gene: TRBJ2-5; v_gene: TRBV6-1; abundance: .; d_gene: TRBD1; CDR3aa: CASSVEQGRETQYF; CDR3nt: TGTGCCAGCAGTGTCGAACAGGGGCGAGAGACCCAGTACTTC
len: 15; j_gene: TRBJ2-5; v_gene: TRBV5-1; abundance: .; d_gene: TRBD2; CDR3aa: CASSVTGGRQETQYF; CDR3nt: TGCGCCAGCAGCGTAACGGGGGGTCGACAAGAGACCCAGTACTTC
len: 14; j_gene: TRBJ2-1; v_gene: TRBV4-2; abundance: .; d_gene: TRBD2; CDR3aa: CASSTSGGLETQFF; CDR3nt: TGTGCCAGCAGCACTAGCGGGGGCTTAGAGACCCAGTTCTTC
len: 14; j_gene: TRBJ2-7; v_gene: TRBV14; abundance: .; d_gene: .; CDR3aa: CASSPRLTGFEQYF; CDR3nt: TGTGCCAGCAGTCCGAGACTGACAGGATTCGAGCAGTACTTC
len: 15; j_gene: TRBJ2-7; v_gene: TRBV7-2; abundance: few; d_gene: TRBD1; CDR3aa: CASSLVGTGGNEQYF; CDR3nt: TGTGCCAGCAGCTTAGTGGGGACAGGGGGCAACGAGCAGTACTTC
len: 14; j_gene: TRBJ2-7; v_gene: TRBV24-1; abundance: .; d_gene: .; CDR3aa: CATRLTLDRGEQYF; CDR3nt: TGTGCCACCAGACTTACCCTGGACCGGGGGGAGCAGTACTTC
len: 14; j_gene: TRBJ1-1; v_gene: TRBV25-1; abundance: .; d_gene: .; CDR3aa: CASSEFGSNTEAFF; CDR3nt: TGTGCCAGCAGTGAATTCGGGTCAAACACTGAAGCTTTCTTT
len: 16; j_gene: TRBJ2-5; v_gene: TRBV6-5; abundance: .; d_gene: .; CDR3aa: CASSSLDTGLQETQYF; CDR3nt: TGTGCCAGCAGTTCACTAGACACAGGGCTCCAAGAGACCCAGTACTTC
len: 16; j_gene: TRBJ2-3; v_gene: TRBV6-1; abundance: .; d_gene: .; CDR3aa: CASSALTGHSTDTQYF; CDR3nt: TGTGCCAGCAGTGCTCTGACAGGACATAGCACAGATACGCAGTATTTT
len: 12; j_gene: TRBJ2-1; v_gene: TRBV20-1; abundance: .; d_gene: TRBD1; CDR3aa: CSARPDRGVGFF; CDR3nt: TGCAGTGCTAGGCCAGACAGGGGAGTTGGGTTCTTC
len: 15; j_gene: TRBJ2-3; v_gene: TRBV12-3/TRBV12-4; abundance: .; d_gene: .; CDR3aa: CASSPGPTSTDTQYF; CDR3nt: TGTGCCAGCAGTCCGGGCCCGACCAGCACAGATACGCAGTATTTT
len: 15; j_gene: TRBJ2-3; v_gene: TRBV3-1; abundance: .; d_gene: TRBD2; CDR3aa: CASSQYGGGTDTQYF; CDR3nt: TGTGCCAGCAGCCAATACGGGGGGGGCACAGATACGCAGTATTTT
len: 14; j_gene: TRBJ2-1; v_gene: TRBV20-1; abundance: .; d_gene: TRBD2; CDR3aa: CSASGTSVGNEQFF; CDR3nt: TGCAGTGCTAGTGGGACTAGCGTAGGGAATGAGCAGTTCTTC
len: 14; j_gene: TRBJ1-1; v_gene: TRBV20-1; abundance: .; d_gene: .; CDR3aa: CSARGGAWHTEAFF; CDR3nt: TGCAGTGCTAGAGGGGGGGCATGGCACACTGAAGCTTTCTTT
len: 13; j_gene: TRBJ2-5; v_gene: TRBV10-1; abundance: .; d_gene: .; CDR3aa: CASSDAGLGTQYF; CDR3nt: TGCGCCAGCAGTGATGCTGGGTTGGGGACCCAGTACTTC
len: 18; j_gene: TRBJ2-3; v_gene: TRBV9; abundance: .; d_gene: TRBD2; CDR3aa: CASSVDSGGPSSPDTQYF; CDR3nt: TGTGCCAGCAGCGTAGATTCGGGGGGGCCGAGTTCCCCAGATACGCAGTATTTT
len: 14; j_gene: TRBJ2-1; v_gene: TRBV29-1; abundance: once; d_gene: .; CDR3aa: CSVVAARSYNEQFF; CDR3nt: TGCAGCGTAGTAGCTGCGAGATCCTACAATGAGCAGTTCTTC
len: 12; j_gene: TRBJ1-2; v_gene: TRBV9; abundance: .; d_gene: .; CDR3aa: CASSDRVYGYIF; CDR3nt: TGTGCCAGCAGCGACAGGGTGTACGGCTACATCTTC
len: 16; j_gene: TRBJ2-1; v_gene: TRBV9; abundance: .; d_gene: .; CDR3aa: CASSGYRENSYNEQFF; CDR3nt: TGTGCCAGCAGCGGATACCGGGAGAACTCCTACAATGAGCAGTTCTTC
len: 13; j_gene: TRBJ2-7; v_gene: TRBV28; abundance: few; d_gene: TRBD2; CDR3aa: CASSLRLAGEQYF; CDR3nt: TGTGCCAGCAGCTTGCGTCTAGCGGGCGAGCAGTACTTC
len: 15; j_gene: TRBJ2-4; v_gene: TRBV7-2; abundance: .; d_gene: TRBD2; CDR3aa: CASSPRWAGGNIQYF; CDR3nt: TGTGCCAGCAGCCCCAGGTGGGCGGGGGGAAACATTCAGTACTTC
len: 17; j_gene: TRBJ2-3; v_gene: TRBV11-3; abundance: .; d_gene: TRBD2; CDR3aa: CASSSGLAGSQTDTQYF; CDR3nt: TGTGCCAGCAGCTCCGGACTAGCGGGGTCCCAGACAGATACGCAGTATTTT
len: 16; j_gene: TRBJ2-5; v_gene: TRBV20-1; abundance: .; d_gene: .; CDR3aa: CSARDSWGVKQETQYF; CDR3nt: TGCAGTGCTAGAGACTCATGGGGGGTGAAACAAGAGACCCAGTACTTC
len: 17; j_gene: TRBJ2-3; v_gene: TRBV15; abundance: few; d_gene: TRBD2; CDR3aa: CATSRDLGAGVGDTQYF; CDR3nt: TGTGCCACCAGCAGAGATCTTGGAGCGGGGGTTGGAGATACGCAGTATTTT
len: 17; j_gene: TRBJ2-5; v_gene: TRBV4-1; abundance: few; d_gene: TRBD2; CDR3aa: CASSQVGVAGYQETQYF; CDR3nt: TGCGCCAGCAGCCAAGTTGGGGTAGCGGGGTACCAAGAGACCCAGTACTTC
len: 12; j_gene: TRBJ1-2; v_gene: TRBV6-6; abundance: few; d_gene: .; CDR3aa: CASSNNDYGYTF; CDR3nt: TGTGCCAGCAGCAATAATGACTATGGCTACACCTTC
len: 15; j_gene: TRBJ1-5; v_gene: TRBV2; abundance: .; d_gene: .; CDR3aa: CASSQFPGSNQPQHF; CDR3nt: TGTGCCAGCAGTCAATTCCCAGGGTCCAATCAGCCCCAGCATTTT
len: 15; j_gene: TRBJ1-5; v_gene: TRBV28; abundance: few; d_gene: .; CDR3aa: CASSLRTASNQPQHF; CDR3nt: TGTGCCAGCAGTTTGAGGACAGCTAGCAATCAGCCCCAGCATTTT
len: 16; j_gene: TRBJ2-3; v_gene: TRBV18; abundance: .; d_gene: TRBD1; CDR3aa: CASSLTSGQSTDTQYF; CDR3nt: TGTGCCAGCTCACTGACTTCGGGACAGAGCACAGATACGCAGTATTTT
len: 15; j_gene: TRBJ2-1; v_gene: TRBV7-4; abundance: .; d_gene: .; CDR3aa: CASSFREGWYNEQFF; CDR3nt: TGTGCCAGCAGCTTCAGGGAAGGGTGGTACAATGAGCAGTTCTTC
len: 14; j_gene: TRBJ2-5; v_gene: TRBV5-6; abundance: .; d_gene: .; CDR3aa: CASAFGGPKETQYF; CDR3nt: TGTGCCAGCGCATTTGGGGGACCCAAAGAGACCCAGTACTTC
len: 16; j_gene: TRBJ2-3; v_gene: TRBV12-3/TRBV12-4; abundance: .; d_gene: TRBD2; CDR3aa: CASSLWRGGHTDTQYF; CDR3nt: TGTGCCAGCAGTTTGTGGCGGGGGGGCCACACAGATACGCAGTATTTT
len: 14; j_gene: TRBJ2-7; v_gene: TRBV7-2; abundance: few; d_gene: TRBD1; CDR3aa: CASSTDRGNYEQYF; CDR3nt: TGTGCCAGCAGCACGGACAGGGGAAACTACGAGCAGTACTTC
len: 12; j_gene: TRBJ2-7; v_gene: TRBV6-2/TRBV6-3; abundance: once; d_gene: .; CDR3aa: CASSYPGIEQYF; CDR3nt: TGTGCCAGCAGTTACCCGGGCATCGAGCAGTACTTC
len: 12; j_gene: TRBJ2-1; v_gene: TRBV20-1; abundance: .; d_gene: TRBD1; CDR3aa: CARTGTYNEQFF; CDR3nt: TGCGCCAGGACAGGGACTTACAATGAGCAGTTCTTC
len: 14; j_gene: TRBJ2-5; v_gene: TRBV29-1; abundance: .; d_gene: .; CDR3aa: CSVGETGSTRAQYF; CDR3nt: TGCAGCGTTGGAGAAACGGGTAGCACGAGGGCCCAGTACTTC
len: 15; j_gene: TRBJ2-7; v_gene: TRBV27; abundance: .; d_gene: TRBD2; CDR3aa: CASAYIAGGGNEQYF; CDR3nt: TGTGCCAGCGCCTATATCGCGGGGGGCGGCAATGAGCAGTACTTC
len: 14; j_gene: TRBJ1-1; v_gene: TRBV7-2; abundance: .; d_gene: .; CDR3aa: CASSLVLANTEAFF; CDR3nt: TGTGCCAGCAGCTTAGTACTGGCGAACACTGAAGCTTTCTTT